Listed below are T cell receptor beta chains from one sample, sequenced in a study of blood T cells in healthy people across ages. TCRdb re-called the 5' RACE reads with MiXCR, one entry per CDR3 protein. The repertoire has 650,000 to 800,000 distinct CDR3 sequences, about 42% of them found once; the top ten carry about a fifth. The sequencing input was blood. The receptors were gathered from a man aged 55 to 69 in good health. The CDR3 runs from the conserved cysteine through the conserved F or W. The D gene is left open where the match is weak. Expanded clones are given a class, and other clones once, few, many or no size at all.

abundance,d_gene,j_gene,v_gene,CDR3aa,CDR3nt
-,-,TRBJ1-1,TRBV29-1,CSVIRGRKNTEAFF,TGCAGCGTTATCAGGGGACGGAAGAACACTGAAGCTTTCTTT
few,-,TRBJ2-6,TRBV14,CASSREKTGANVLTF,TGTGCCAGCAGCCGTGAGAAAACTGGGGCCAACGTCCTGACTTTC
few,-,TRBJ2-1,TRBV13,CASSQDSQGVNEQFF,TGTGCCAGCAGCCAGGACAGCCAGGGAGTCAATGAGCAGTTCTTC
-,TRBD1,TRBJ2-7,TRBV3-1,CASSQYRDRGNEQYF,TGTGCCAGCAGCCAATACCGGGACAGGGGAAACGAGCAGTACTTC
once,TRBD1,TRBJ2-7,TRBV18,CASSPVDRGPREQYF,TGTGCCAGCTCACCAGTGGACAGGGGGCCTCGCGAGCAGTACTTC
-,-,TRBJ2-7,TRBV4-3,CASSQDLAGRRDSYEQYF,TGCGCCAGCAGCCAAGATCTGGCAGGTCGAAGGGATTCCTACGAGCAGTACTTC
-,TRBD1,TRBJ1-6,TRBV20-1,CSALKGAGNSPLHF,TGCAGTGCCCTAAAGGGGGCTGGTAATTCACCCCTCCACTTT
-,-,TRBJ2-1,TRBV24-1,CATAAQGSYNEQFF,TGTGCCACCGCAGCGCAGGGGTCCTACAATGAGCAGTTCTTC
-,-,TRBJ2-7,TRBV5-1,CASSFTDGIPSEQYF,TGCGCCAGCAGCTTCACTGACGGAATTCCCTCCGAGCAGTACTTC
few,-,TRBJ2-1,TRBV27,CASSLLWESYNEQFF,TGTGCCAGCAGTTTATTATGGGAATCCTACAATGAGCAGTTCTTC
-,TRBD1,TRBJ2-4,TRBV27,CASSLRDREYIQYF,TGTGCCAGCAGTTTGCGCGACAGGGAGTACATTCAGTACTTC
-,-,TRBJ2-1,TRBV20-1,CSAAGRREDPNEQFF,TGCAGTGCCGCCGGGCGCAGGGAAGATCCCAATGAGCAGTTCTTC
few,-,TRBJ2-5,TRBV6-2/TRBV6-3,CASSLPGGSLQYQETQYF,TGTGCCAGCAGTTTACCCGGGGGCTCCCTTCAGTACCAAGAGACCCAGTACTTC
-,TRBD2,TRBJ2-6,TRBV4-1,CANSQYSGGVGANVLTF,TGCGCCAACAGCCAATATTCGGGGGGAGTAGGGGCCAACGTCCTGACTTTC
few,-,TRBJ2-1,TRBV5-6,CASTAPGRRQYNEQFF,TGTGCCAGCACCGCCCCTGGCAGACGACAATACAATGAGCAGTTCTTC
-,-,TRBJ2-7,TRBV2,CASKDRFYEQYF,TGTGCCAGCAAGGACAGATTCTACGAGCAGTACTTC
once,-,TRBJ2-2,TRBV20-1,CSALRLVARELFF,TGCAGTGCTCTTCGACTAGTTGCCAGGGAGCTGTTTTTT
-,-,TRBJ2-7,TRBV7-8,CASSLARITSYEQYF,TGTGCCAGCAGCTTAGCCAGAATTACCTCCTACGAGCAGTACTTC
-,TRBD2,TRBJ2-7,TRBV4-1,CASSPSSGGLRRGEQYF,TGCGCCAGCAGCCCTTCTAGCGGGGGGCTTCGCAGGGGCGAGCAGTACTTC
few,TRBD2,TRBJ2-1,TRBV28,CASSGGGAEQFF,TGTGCCAGCAGTGGCGGGGGGGCTGAGCAGTTCTTC
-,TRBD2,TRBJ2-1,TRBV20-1,CSAVKRGRPTNEQFF,TGCAGTGCGGTAAAGCGGGGGCGGCCAACCAATGAGCAGTTCTTC
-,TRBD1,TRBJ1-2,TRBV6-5,CASSYQQGARDGYTF,TGTGCCAGCAGTTACCAACAGGGGGCGAGGGATGGCTACACCTTC
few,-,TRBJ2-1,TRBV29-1,CSVPAKGGGLSYNEQFF,TGCAGCGTACCCGCTAAAGGGGGGGGTCTCTCCTACAATGAGCAGTTCTTC
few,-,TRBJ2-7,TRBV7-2,CASSLDLQREQYF,TGTGCCAGCAGCTTAGACCTCCAGCGCGAGCAGTACTTC
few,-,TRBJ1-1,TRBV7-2,CASSLDRAKAFF,TGTGCCAGCAGCTTAGATAGAGCAAAAGCTTTCTTT
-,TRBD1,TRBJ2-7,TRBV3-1,CAGIRRTGDSYEQYF,TGTGCCGGAATAAGGAGGACAGGGGACTCCTACGAGCAGTACTTC
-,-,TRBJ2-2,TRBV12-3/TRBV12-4,CASSLSQGLDTGELFF,TGTGCCAGCAGTTTATCCCAGGGCCTCGACACCGGGGAGCTGTTTTTT
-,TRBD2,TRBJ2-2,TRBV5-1,CASSSKRGAGELFF,TGCGCCAGCAGCTCGAAACGGGGGGCCGGGGAGCTGTTTTTT
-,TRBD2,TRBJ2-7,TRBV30,CAHAGLGPYEQYF,TGTGCTCACGCGGGACTAGGACCCTACGAGCAGTACTTC
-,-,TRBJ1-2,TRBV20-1,CSASLFTDRANYGYTF,TGCAGTGCTAGCCTTTTTACAGACAGAGCTAACTATGGCTACACCTTC
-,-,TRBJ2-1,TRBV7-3,CASSPIGGPSYNEQFF,TGTGCCAGCAGCCCCATAGGCGGGCCCTCCTACAATGAGCAGTTCTTC
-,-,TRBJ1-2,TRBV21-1,CASSKGTGANYGYTF,TGTGCCAGCAGCAAGGGAACTGGAGCTAACTATGGCTACACCTTC
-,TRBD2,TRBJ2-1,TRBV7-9,CASSLGRGGYEQFF,TGTGCCAGCAGCTTAGGCCGGGGGGGCTATGAGCAGTTCTTC
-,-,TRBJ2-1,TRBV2,CATLDGSSYNEQFF,TGTGCCACCCTGGACGGGAGCTCCTACAATGAGCAGTTCTTC
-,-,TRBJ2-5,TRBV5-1,CASSQGSPQETQYF,TGCGCCAGCAGTCAAGGCAGCCCACAAGAGACCCAGTACTTC
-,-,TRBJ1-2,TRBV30,CAWNGRSPAGYTF,TGTGCCTGGAACGGCAGGTCCCCGGCTGGCTACACCTTC
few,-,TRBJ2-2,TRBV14,CASSQEPTGELFF,TGTGCCAGCAGCCAAGAACCTACCGGGGAGCTGTTTTTT
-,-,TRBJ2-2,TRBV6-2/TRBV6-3,CASSWGQVNTGELFF,TGTGCCAGCAGTTGGGGTCAAGTGAACACCGGGGAGCTGTTTTTT
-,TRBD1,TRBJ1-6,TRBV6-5,CASSYSNRGESPLHF,TGTGCCAGCAGTTACTCTAACAGGGGTGAATCACCCCTCCACTTT
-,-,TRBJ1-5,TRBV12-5,CASVAPGGANQPQHF,TGTGCTAGTGTCGCCCCTGGTGGTGCCAATCAGCCCCAGCATTTT
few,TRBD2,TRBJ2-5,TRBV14,CASSQEGRLAGRLDETQYF,TGTGCCAGCAGCCAAGAAGGGCGACTAGCGGGAAGGTTAGATGAGACCCAGTACTTC
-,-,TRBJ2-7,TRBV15,CATSRPTGSLETRYF,TGTGCCACCAGCAGACCCACAGGGAGTTTGGAGACCCGGTACTTC
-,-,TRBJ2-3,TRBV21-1,CASSDDWDSDPPTDTQYF,TGTGCCAGCAGCGACGACTGGGACTCCGATCCCCCCACAGATACGCAGTATTTT
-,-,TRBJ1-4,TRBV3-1,CASSQDRTGNEKLFF,TGTGCCAGCAGCCAAGATAGGACCGGTAATGAAAAACTGTTTTTT
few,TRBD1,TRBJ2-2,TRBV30,CAWKQGIDTGELFF,TGTGCCTGGAAACAGGGGATCGACACCGGGGAGCTGTTTTTT
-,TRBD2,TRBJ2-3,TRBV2,CASSERGTGDTQYF,TGTGCCAGCAGTGAGCGGGGGACTGGCGATACGCAGTATTTT
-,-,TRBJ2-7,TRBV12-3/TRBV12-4,CASSSDNTEQYF,TGTGCCAGCAGTTCAGACAATACCGAGCAGTACTTC
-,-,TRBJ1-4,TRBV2,CASSAGTPVGATNEKLFF,TGTGCCAGCAGTGCCGGGACTCCCGTAGGGGCAACTAATGAAAAACTGTTTTTT
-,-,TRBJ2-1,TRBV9,CASSVVDGSYNEQFF,TGTGCCAGCAGCGTAGTCGATGGCTCCTACAATGAGCAGTTCTTC
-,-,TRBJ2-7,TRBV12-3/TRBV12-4,CASSSQAAHEQYF,TGTGCCAGCAGTAGTCAGGCAGCCCACGAGCAGTACTTC
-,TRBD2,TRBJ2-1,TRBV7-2,CASSKGLAGGGEQFF,TGTGCCAGCAGCAAAGGACTAGCGGGGGGGGGTGAGCAGTTCTTC
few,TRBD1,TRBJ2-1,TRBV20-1,CSATRDRGNEQFF,TGCAGTGCTACACGGGACAGAGGGAATGAGCAGTTCTTC
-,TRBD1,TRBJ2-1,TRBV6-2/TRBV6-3,CASGIMRDRGRSSYNEQFF,TGTGCCAGCGGTATTATGCGGGACAGGGGCCGTAGCTCCTACAATGAGCAGTTCTTC
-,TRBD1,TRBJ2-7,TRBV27,CASRLGTGGYEQYF,TGTGCCAGCAGACTGGGGACAGGGGGCTACGAGCAGTACTTC
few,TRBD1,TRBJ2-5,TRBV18,CASSPLTGQGAQETQYF,TGTGCCAGCTCACCTCTGACGGGACAGGGCGCGCAAGAGACCCAGTACTTC